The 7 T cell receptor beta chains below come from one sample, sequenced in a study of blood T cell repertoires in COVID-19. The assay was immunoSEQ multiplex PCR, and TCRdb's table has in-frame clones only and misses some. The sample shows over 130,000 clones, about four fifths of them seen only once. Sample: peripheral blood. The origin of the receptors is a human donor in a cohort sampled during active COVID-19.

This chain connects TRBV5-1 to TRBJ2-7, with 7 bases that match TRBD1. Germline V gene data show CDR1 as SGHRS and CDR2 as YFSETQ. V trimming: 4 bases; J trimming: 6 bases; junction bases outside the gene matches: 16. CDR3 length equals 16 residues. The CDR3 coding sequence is TGCGCCAGCAGCGTAACTTACGGGACAGTTGCTTTCGAGCAGTACTTC. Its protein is CASSVTYGTVAFEQYF.

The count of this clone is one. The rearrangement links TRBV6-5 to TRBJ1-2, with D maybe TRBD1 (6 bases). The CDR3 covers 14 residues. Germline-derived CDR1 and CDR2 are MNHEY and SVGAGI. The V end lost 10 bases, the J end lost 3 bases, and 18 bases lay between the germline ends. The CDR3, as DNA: TGTGCCACCCAAAGAGGGGGGGGTTACTATGGCTACACCTTC. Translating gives CATQRGGGYYGYTF.

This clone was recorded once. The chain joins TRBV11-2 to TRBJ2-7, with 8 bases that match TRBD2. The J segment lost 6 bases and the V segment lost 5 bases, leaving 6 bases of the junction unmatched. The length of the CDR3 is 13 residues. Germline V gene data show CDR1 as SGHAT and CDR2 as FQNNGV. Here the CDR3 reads CASSPRTSTEQYF. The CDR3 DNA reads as TGTGCCAGCAGCCCCAGGACTAGCACCGAGCAGTACTTC.

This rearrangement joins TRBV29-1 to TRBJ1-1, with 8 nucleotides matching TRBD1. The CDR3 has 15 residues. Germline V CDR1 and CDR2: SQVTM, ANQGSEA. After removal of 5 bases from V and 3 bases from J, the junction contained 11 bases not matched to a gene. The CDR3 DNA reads TGCAGCGTTCCATCCGGACAGGGATTATACACTGAAGCTTTCTTT. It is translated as CSVPSGQGLYTEAFF.

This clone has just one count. CDR3 nucleotide sequence: TGTGCCAGCAGTCTCACTCGGGGGGTCACCGGGGAGCTGTTTTTT. Translating it yields CASSLTRGVTGELFF. This chain uses TRBV11-3 with TRBJ2-2; 7 bases are a match to TRBD2. CDR1 is SGHNT, CDR2 YENEEA, per germline. The CDR3 has 15 residues. J lost 4 bases, V lost 6 bases, and 8 bases had no gene match.

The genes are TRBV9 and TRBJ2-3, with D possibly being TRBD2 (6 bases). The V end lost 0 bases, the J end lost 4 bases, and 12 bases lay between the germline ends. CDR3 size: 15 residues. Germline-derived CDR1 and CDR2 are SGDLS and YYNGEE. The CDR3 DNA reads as TGTGCCAGCAGCGTAGCGTCGGGGGAGCCAGATACGCAGTATTTT. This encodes CASSVASGEPDTQYF.

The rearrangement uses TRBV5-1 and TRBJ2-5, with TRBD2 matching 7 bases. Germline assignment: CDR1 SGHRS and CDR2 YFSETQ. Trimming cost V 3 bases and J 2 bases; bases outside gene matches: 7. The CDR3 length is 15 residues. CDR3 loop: CASSSMGGSQETQYF. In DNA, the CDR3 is TGCGCCAGCAGCTCAATGGGGGGGTCACAAGAGACCCAGTACTTC.